The rows below give T cell receptor beta chains drawn from one sample of a study of beta chain features in type 1 diabetes. Using immunoSEQ multiplex PCR, the repertoire was profiled, and TCRdb retains in-frame clones only, with some absent. The data contain 600,000 or so clones, around 12% of them singletons. Sequenced: naive CD4+ T cells from blood. The receptors were gathered from a man under 40 with type 1 diabetes. The CDR3 runs from the conserved cysteine through the conserved F or W. A D gene is named only where the DNA matches it firmly. The listing skips clone size in some rows; elsewhere it reads once, few, many or a size class.

size	V	J	D	DNA	CDR3
-	TRBV6-5	TRBJ2-7	TRBD1	TGTGCCAGCAGTTACTCACGACAGGGGGCGGGCGAGCAGTACTTC	CASSYSRQGAGEQYF
-	TRBV29-1	TRBJ2-5	TRBD1	TGCAGCGCTCGGACAGGGAGCGAGACCCAGTACTTC	CSARTGSETQYF
-	TRBV19	TRBJ1-3	-	TGTGCCAGTAGTCCAAGCTCTGGAAACACCATATATTTT	CASSPSSGNTIYF
few	TRBV28	TRBJ2-5	TRBD2	TGTGCCAGCAGTTTATCGGGGGGCCAAGAGACCCAGTACTTC	CASSLSGGQETQYF
few	TRBV6-5	TRBJ2-7	-	TGTGCCAGCAGTTACTCGATTTCGGGCAGACCCAGCGAGCAGTACTTC	CASSYSISGRPSEQYF
-	TRBV7-2	TRBJ2-3	TRBD2	TGTGCCAGCAGCCCGGGGGGGATGCCAGATACGCAGTATTTT	CASSPGGMPDTQYF
few	TRBV5-1	TRBJ1-6	TRBD1	TGCGCCAGCAGCCTCCGGGGACAGGGATCCTATAATTCACCCCTCCACTTT	CASSLRGQGSYNSPLHF
-	TRBV7-2	TRBJ2-7	TRBD1	TGTGCCAGCAGGGCAGGACAGGGAGTTTACGAGCAGTACTTC	CASRAGQGVYEQYF
-	TRBV7-9	TRBJ1-2	-	TGTGCCAGCAGCTTAGCGCTCGGGACGACTAACTATGGCTACACCTTC	CASSLALGTTNYGYTF
few	TRBV5-1	TRBJ2-7	-	TGCGCCAGCAGCTTGGACTACTACGAGCAGTACTTC	CASSLDYYEQYF
few	TRBV29-1	TRBJ2-1	-	TGCAGCTATCGGCCCGGGACCCCGTATGGGAATGAGCAGTTCTTC	CSYRPGTPYGNEQFF
-	TRBV5-1	TRBJ1-6	-	TGCGCCAGCAGCCTTGGGCAGCTTAATTCACCCCTCCACTTT	CASSLGQLNSPLHF
-	TRBV7-9	TRBJ2-3	-	TGTGCCAGCAGCGGCGAGTTGTATTTT	CASSGELYF
few	TRBV7-8	TRBJ1-3	-	TGTGCCAGCAGCTCAGGGGCAACTGGAAACACCATATATTTT	CASSSGATGNTIYF
few	TRBV19	TRBJ2-7	-	TGTGCCAGTAGTATTCAGGGAGTCGCCCCCTACGAGCAGTACTTC	CASSIQGVAPYEQYF
few	TRBV4-3	TRBJ1-1	-	TGCGCCAGCAGCCAAGATGGGGGGCGGAGGAACACTGAAGCTTTCTTT	CASSQDGGRRNTEAFF
few	TRBV7-9	TRBJ2-7	-	TGTGCCAGCAGCCCGTGGGGCTCCTACGAGCAGTACTTC	CASSPWGSYEQYF
-	TRBV15	TRBJ2-3	-	TGTGCCACCAGCAGAGGGGCGGAAGATACGCAGTATTTT	CATSRGAEDTQYF
-	TRBV2	TRBJ1-5	-	TGTGCCAGCAGTGGGTCTTCCAGCAATCAGCCCCAGCATTTT	CASSGSSSNQPQHF
few	TRBV5-1	TRBJ2-3	-	TGCGCCAGCAGCTTGGTGGGGACAGATACGCAGTATTTT	CASSLVGTDTQYF
few	TRBV7-9	TRBJ2-2	-	TGTGCCAGCAGCCTAGGACGGATCACCGGGGAGCTGTTTTTT	CASSLGRITGELFF
-	TRBV2	TRBJ2-4	-	TGTGCCAGCAGGGCTGGACAGCTAGCCAAAAACATTCAGTACTTC	CASRAGQLAKNIQYF
few	TRBV4-3	TRBJ2-3	-	TGCGCCAGCAGCCAAGATCAACGGACAGATACGCAGTATTTT	CASSQDQRTDTQYF
-	TRBV20-1	TRBJ1-2	-	TGCAGTGCTAGCCGGGATGGCTACACCTTC	CSASRDGYTF
few	TRBV18	TRBJ2-1	TRBD1	TGTGCCAGCTCACCCGACAGGGACGGGCATGAGCAGTTCTTC	CASSPDRDGHEQFF
-	TRBV11-2	TRBJ2-3	-	TGTGCCAGCAGCTTTAAAACAGGGTCTAGCACAGATACGCAGTATTTT	CASSFKTGSSTDTQYF
-	TRBV7-9	TRBJ2-7	-	TGTGCCAGCAGCTTAGCAGGGGACCGAGCCGACGAGCAGTACTTC	CASSLAGDRADEQYF
once	TRBV7-9	TRBJ2-2	-	TGTGCCAGCAGCTCGGGACGGCGGGTCACCGGGGAGCTGTTTTTT	CASSSGRRVTGELFF
-	TRBV6-5	TRBJ2-7	TRBD1	TGTGCCAGCAGCCACGTGGGGACAGGGGGCCACGAGCAGTACTTC	CASSHVGTGGHEQYF
-	TRBV7-2	TRBJ1-1	-	TGTGCCAGCAGCCGGGGACATCGGAACACTGAAGCTTTCTTT	CASSRGHRNTEAFF
-	TRBV9	TRBJ1-6	-	TGTGCCAGCAGCGTAGCCGGCGGTGATAATTCACCCCTCCACTTT	CASSVAGGDNSPLHF
-	TRBV7-2	TRBJ2-5	TRBD1	TGTGCCAGCAGCGTGGGACAGGGCCAAGAGACCCAGTACTTC	CASSVGQGQETQYF
few	TRBV7-3	TRBJ2-3	TRBD2	TGTGCCAGCAGCTCATTCGCCGGGGGGAGCACAGATACGCAGTATTTT	CASSSFAGGSTDTQYF
-	TRBV15	TRBJ2-6	-	TGTGCCACCAGCAGTGGCGGAGTTCGCTCTGGGGCCAACGTCCTGACTTTC	CATSSGGVRSGANVLTF
-	TRBV9	TRBJ1-1	-	TGTGCCAGCAGCGCGACGGGTATGAACACTGAAGCTTTCTTT	CASSATGMNTEAFF
-	TRBV7-2	TRBJ2-2	TRBD2	TGTGCCAGCAGCCCCTATACTAGCGGGAACACCGGGGAGCTGTTTTTT	CASSPYTSGNTGELFF
few	TRBV25-1	TRBJ2-7	-	TGTGCCAGCCAGGCCACCTACGAGCAGTACTTC	CASQATYEQYF